Presented here are 17 T cell receptor beta chains from one specimen sequenced in a study of blood T cell repertoires in COVID-19. Sequenced by immunoSEQ multiplex PCR; TCRdb stores in-frame clones only, minus some. The table shows about 140,000 clones, with roughly 80% occurring only once. The sequenced sample was peripheral blood. Source of these receptors: a woman in her 50s with active or convalescent COVID-19.

This clone occurred a few times. This chain connects TRBV7-9 to TRBJ1-2, with D perhaps TRBD1 (5 bases). Trimming removed 5 bases at V and 7 bases at J, with 11 bases between. This CDR3 is 12 amino acids long. Per the germline V gene, CDR1 is SEHNR and CDR2 is FQNEAQ (reference sequence). The CDR3 sequence is CASSLGGAGYTF. CDR3 DNA sequence: TGTGCCAGCAGCCTCGGGGGTGCTGGCTACACCTTC.

The chain uses TRBV27 and TRBJ2-7; TRBD2 matches 15 bases. V gave up 6 bases and J gave up 4 bases; unmatched junction bases: 7. The CDR3 runs 16 residues. From germline, CDR1 is MNHEY and CDR2 SMNVEV (reference sequence). CDR3 DNA: TGTGCCAGCAGCCCGAGGACTAGCGGGAGGGGTTACGAGCAGTACTTC. Translated, it gives CASSPRTSGRGYEQYF.

A few counts support this clone. The chain links TRBV3-1 (or the pseudogene TRBV3-2) to TRBJ1-4, with TRBD1 identical over 12 bases. J lost 2 bases, V lost 4 bases, and 8 bases had no gene match. CDR3 length: 18 residues. The germline V gene has CDR1 LGHDT and CDR2 YNNKEL (reference sequence). The chain's CDR3 is CASSLRRDRGHTNEKLFF. CDR3 bases: TGTGCCAGCAGCCTGCGCCGGGACAGGGGGCATACTAATGAAAAACTGTTTTTT.

V is TRBV7-9 and J is TRBJ2-7; D might be TRBD1 (6 bases). The germline gives CDR1 SEHNR, CDR2 FQNEAQ (reference sequence). V was shortened by 5 bases and J by 2 bases, with 13 bases between the two germline ends. The CDR3 consists of 14 residues. The CDR3 DNA reads TGTGCCAGCAGCCTGGACAGTCGGCCCTACGAGCAGTACTTC. This gives the protein CASSLDSRPYEQYF.

The chain is built from TRBV20-1 and TRBJ1-3; D gene uncertain. CDR3 length: 12 residues. Deletions cut 3 bases from V and 4 bases from J, with 7 bases between. CDR1 and CDR2 from the germline V gene are DFQATT and SNEGSKA (reference sequence). For the CDR3, the DNA is TGCAGTGCTAGTCTACAGGGAAACACCATATATTTT. It specifies CSASLQGNTIYF.

V gene TRBV30 combines with J gene TRBJ2-1; TRBD2 matches at 11 bases. Unmatched junction bases numbered 0, after V lost 6 bases and J lost 8 bases. The CDR3 has 11 residues. Germline V lookup: CDR1 GTSNPN, CDR2 SVGIG (reference sequence). CDR3 in DNA: TGTGCCTGTAGCGGGGGGGATGAGCAGTTCTTC. Protein product: CACSGGDEQFF.

The genes are TRBV30 and TRBJ1-1; D call uncertain. The CDR3 is 16 amino acids. The V gene lost 0 bases and the J gene lost 5 bases, with 19 bases spanning the gap. Germline CDR1 GTSNPN, CDR2 SVGIG (reference sequence). The chain's CDR3 is CAWSVGWRGVETEAFF. In DNA form, the CDR3 reads TGTGCCTGGAGTGTAGGATGGCGGGGAGTGGAGACTGAAGCTTTCTTT.

The rearrangement joins TRBV28 to TRBJ2-7; 14 bases fit TRBD2. Trimming cost V 5 bases and J 3 bases; bases outside gene matches: 3. The germline gives CDR1 MDHEN, CDR2 SYDVKM. The CDR3 runs to 15 residues. This CDR3 reads CASSPGLAGGYEQYF. DNA of the CDR3: TGTGCCAGCAGTCCTGGACTAGCGGGGGGCTACGAGCAGTACTTC.

The CDR3 DNA follows: TGTGCCAGCAGCCCTGGACAGGGCTATGGCTACACCTTC. It yields the protein CASSPGQGYGYTF. The V call is TRBV12-3 or TRBV12-4, the J call TRBJ1-2; TRBD1 aligns across 8 bases. This CDR3 comprises 13 residues. V was clipped by 6 bases and J by 4 bases; unmatched bases: 4.

This chain uses TRBV19 with TRBJ1-6; 7 nucleotides line up with TRBD1. V gave up 3 bases and J gave up 4 bases; unmatched junction bases: 6. Germline V gene lookup returns CDR1 LNHDA and CDR2 SQIVND (reference sequence). The CDR3 has 16 residues. The CDR3 DNA follows: TGTGCCAGTAGTATCGGACAGGCGACTTATAATTCACCCCTCCACTTT. Translated, it gives CASSIGQATYNSPLHF.

This clone was found once. The rearrangement uses TRBV19 and TRBJ2-1; D is perhaps TRBD2 (6 bases). This CDR3 is built from 16 residues. The germline V gene has CDR1 LNHDA and CDR2 SQIVND (reference sequence). V gave up 3 bases and J gave up 7 bases, with 19 bases separating them. The CDR3 coding sequence is TGTGCCAGTAGTATGGTCGGAGGGAAAGTTGGGAATGAGCAGTTCTTC. It specifies CASSMVGGKVGNEQFF.

This clone was counted a few times. This specimen includes other DNA sequences encoding the same CDR3. The chain employs TRBV3-1 (or the pseudogene TRBV3-2) and TRBJ1-2; 11 bases map to TRBD1. From germline, CDR1 is LGHDT and CDR2 YNNKEL (reference sequence). The CDR3 is 15 residues long. V lost 4 bases, J lost 4 bases, and 5 bases stayed unmatched. CDR3 residues: CASSPRTGGVYGYTF. CDR3 DNA sequence: TGTGCCAGCAGCCCACGGACAGGGGGCGTCTATGGCTACACCTTC.

The chain recombines TRBV19 with TRBJ1-1; a possible D gene is TRBD1 (5 bases). CDR1 is LNHDA and CDR2 is SQIVND in the germline V gene (reference sequence). The CDR3 is 12 residues long. The V gene lost 1 base and the J gene lost 6 bases, with 6 bases spanning the gap. The CDR3 DNA follows: TGTGCCAGTAGTATAGCGGGGGCTGAAGCTTTCTTT. This sequence encodes CASSIAGAEAFF.

This clone was picked up one time. An end of the junction does not agree with germline; a read error may underlie this. The CDR3 loop reads CSTSGYRAGRETQYF. The CDR3 nucleotides read TGCAGTACTAGTGGCTACAGGGCCGGGCGGGAGACCCAGTACTTC. The chain carries TRBV20-1 and TRBJ2-5, with D perhaps TRBD1 (6 bases). Looked up from germline, CDR1 is DFQATT and CDR2 is SNEGSKA (reference sequence). The CDR3 sequence is 15 residues long.

The V and J genes are TRBV28 and TRBJ2-1, with 9 bases lining up with TRBD1. CDR3 size: 19 residues. The germline CDR1 and CDR2 sequences are MDHEN and SYDVKM. Trimming took 4 bases from V and 0 from J; bases not matched to a gene: 13. The CDR3 protein is CASSSVPGQGQSSYNEQFF. CDR3 DNA sequence: TGTGCCAGCAGTTCCGTCCCGGGACAGGGTCAAAGCTCCTACAATGAGCAGTTCTTC. Full variable domain (rest looked up from reference TRBV28 and TRBJ2-1): DVKVTQSSRYLVKRTGEKVFLECVQDMDHENMFWYRQDPGLGLRLIYFSYDVKMKEKGDIPEGYSVSREKKERFSLILESASTNQTSMYLCASSSVPGQGQSSYNEQFFGPGTRLTVL.

This clone was observed a single time. J is TRBJ2-1 and V is TRBV19, with D maybe TRBD2 (6 bases). Trimming shortened V by 9 bases and J by 2 bases, and 14 bases separated the two germline ends. This CDR3 spans 14 amino acids. Germline CDR1 LNHDA, CDR2 SQIVND (reference sequence). This CDR3 reads CASRSGAPYNEQFF. CDR3 DNA sequence: TGTGCCAGCCGTAGCGGAGCGCCCTACAATGAGCAGTTCTTC. Supplemented by reference TRBV19 and TRBJ2-1, the full variable domain reads DGGITQSPKYLFRKEGQNVTLSCEQNLNHDAMYWYRQDPGQGLRLIYYSQIVNDFQKGDIAEGYSVSREKKESFPLTVTSAQKNPTAFYLCASRSGAPYNEQFFGPGTRLTVL.

The J gene is TRBJ1-1, the V gene TRBV7-3, with 8 bases matching TRBD1. From germline, CDR1 is SGHTA and CDR2 FQGTGA. After removal of 0 bases from V and 7 bases from J, the junction contained 1 base not matched to a gene. The CDR3 is 13 residues long. The CDR3 sequence: CASSLTGQDEAFF. CDR3 nucleotide sequence: TGTGCCAGCAGCTTAACGGGACAGGATGAAGCTTTCTTT.